Below are 11 T cell receptor beta chains sequenced from a single sample in a study of PD-1 and CTLA-4 blockade in melanoma (TCRdb year 2021). Receptor libraries were prepared by the immunoSEQ multiplex PCR assay. What TCRdb holds here is the immuneACCESS table cut down to in-frame rearrangements. Part of the clones is not present; checked against another copy, under half of the missing clones reflect an unresolved V gene, and the others are unexplained. The sample includes roughly 30,000 clones, with around 90% observed a single time. Of the sample, about 8.9% falls within the top ten clones. Material: CD8+ T cells from peripheral blood, obtained before anti-PD-1 treatment. The receptors here all came from a human donor with melanoma.

CDR3 DNA: TGTGCCAGCAGCTTAAAAGAAGGGGAGCTTCCCTACGAGCAGTACTTC. Amino acid sequence: CASSLKEGELPYEQYF. The V and J genes are TRBV7-8 and TRBJ2-7; D possibly uses TRBD1 or TRBD2 (5 bases each). CDR1 is SGHVS and CDR2 is FQNEAQ in the germline V gene. This CDR3 has 16 residues. The V end lost 2 bases, the J end lost 2 bases, and 16 bases lay between the germline ends.

In its sample, this clone was seen once. The chain couples TRBV9 to TRBJ2-7; no definite D call. V lost 2 bases and J 4 bases, leaving 16 bases between the germline ends. The CDR3 contains 15 residues. Germline loops: CDR1 SGDLS, CDR2 YYNGEE. The CDR3 coding sequence is TGTGCCAGCAGCGTTTACCCCGGAACCAATTACGAGCAGTACTTC. Translation gives CASSVYPGTNYEQYF.

The chain joins TRBV6-5 to TRBJ1-2; D gene ambiguous. Trimming took 8 bases from V and 1 from J, leaving 11 bases between them. The CDR3 has 13 residues. Germline CDR1 and CDR2: MNHEY and SVGAGI. DNA for the CDR3: TGTGCCAGCGGCCCTTCGGTTAACTATGGCTACACCTTC. Protein sequence: CASGPSVNYGYTF.

CDR3 nucleotides: TGTGCCAGCTCACTTTCAGGCACTACCCCCTACGAGCAGTACTTC. As protein: CASSLSGTTPYEQYF. The chain couples TRBV18 to TRBJ2-7; no clear D. There are 15 residues in the CDR3. V was shortened by 4 bases and J by 2 bases, with 15 bases between the two germline ends. From germline, CDR1 is KGHSH and CDR2 LQKENI.

The gene calls are TRBV27 and TRBJ2-7, with D possibly matching TRBD1 (6 bases). Germline V gives CDR1 MNHEY, CDR2 SMNVEV (reference sequence). The V gene lost 2 bases and the J gene lost 1 base, with 9 bases spanning the gap. The CDR3 runs 14 residues. This CDR3 reads CASSLAQGSYEQYF. In nucleotides, the CDR3 is TGTGCCAGCAGTTTAGCACAGGGTTCCTACGAGCAGTACTTC.

V is TRBV10-3 and J is TRBJ1-1; TRBD1 matches 7 bases. The CDR3 contains 13 residues. Germline CDR1 reads ENHRY; CDR2 reads SYGVKD. V was pared by 6 bases and J by 5 bases, with 6 bases of the junction left unmatched. The CDR3 sequence: CAIRPTGATEAFF. CDR3 DNA: TGTGCCATCAGACCTACAGGGGCGACTGAAGCTTTCTTT.

V gene TRBV2 combines with J gene TRBJ2-7; 10 bases are shared with TRBD1. Looked up from germline, CDR1 is SNHLY and CDR2 is FYNNEI. The ends lost 9 bases at V and 9 bases at J; junction bases unmatched: 14. This CDR3 has 14 amino acids. CDR3 protein: CASTDRGDLTRQYF. Written as DNA, the CDR3 is TGTGCCAGTACGGACAGGGGGGATCTTACGAGGCAGTACTTC.

This clone was seen a single time. The J gene is TRBJ2-1, the V gene TRBV9, with a tentative D call TRBD2 (7 bases). CDR1 and CDR2 from the germline V gene are SGDLS and YYNGEE. The ends were cut back, 2 bases at V and 9 bases at J, with 12 bases in the middle. The CDR3 length is 13 residues. The CDR3 nucleotides are TGTGCCAGCAGCGTGGGAGGGGGAACTGAGCAGTTCTTC. Amino acids: CASSVGGGTEQFF. The full variable domain, with the rest looked up from reference TRBV9 and TRBJ2-1, is DSGVTQTPKHLITATGQRVTLRCSPRSGDLSVYWYQQSLDQGLQFLIQYYNGEERAKGNILERFSAQQFPDLHSELNLSSLELGDSALYFCASSVGGGTEQFFGPGTRLTVL.

In its sample, this clone was seen a few times. The rearrangement uses TRBV3-1 (or the pseudogene TRBV3-2) and TRBJ1-6, with 7 bases that match TRBD1. This CDR3 is built from 14 residues. V lost 4 bases, J lost 8 bases, and 5 bases stayed unmatched. Germline-derived CDR1 and CDR2 are LGHDT and YNNKEL (reference sequence). CDR3 in amino acids: CASSPWTGDSPLHF. DNA for the CDR3: TGTGCCAGCAGCCCCTGGACAGGCGATTCACCCCTCCACTTT.

Of note for this clone: The sample contains more than one DNA sequence encoding this CDR3. This chain connects TRBV29-1 to TRBJ1-1; D remains ambiguous. The CDR3 contains 11 residues. V lost 3 bases and J lost 1, with 3 bases in between. From germline, CDR1 is SQVTM and CDR2 ANQGSEA. The CDR3 DNA follows: TGCAGCGTTGAGAGGAACACTGAAGCTTTCTTT. Translated: CSVERNTEAFF.

This sequence joins TRBV13 and TRBJ2-7; D ambiguous. V was trimmed by 0 bases and J by 3 bases, leaving 6 bases between them. Germline V gene sequence: CDR1 PRHDT, CDR2 FYEKMQ (reference sequence). The CDR3 totals 13 residues. DNA for the CDR3: TGTGCCAGCAGCTTAGGCGGCAGCTACGAGCAGTACTTC. It translates to CASSLGGSYEQYF.